The 27 T cell receptor beta chains below were found in one sample sequenced in a study of T cells after yellow fever vaccination. TCRdb called the 5' RACE reads again in MiXCR, with one record for every CDR3 protein. The sample shows over 65,000 distinct CDR3 sequences, approximately 12% of them seen only once. The specimen comprised CD8+ T cells not binding an NS4B(214-222) dextramer, sorted from PBMCs, sampled roughly 23 days after the first yellow fever vaccination. The receptor source for this set is a man younger than 35 who received the YFV17D yellow fever vaccine.

This chain uses TRBV6-5 with TRBJ1-5; 7 bases align to TRBD1. After removal of 5 bases from V and 0 bases from J, the junction contained 4 bases not matched to a gene. CDR1 and CDR2 (germline): MNHEY, SVGAGI. CDR3 length: 15 amino acids. Here the CDR3 reads CASSIQGYSNQPQHF. CDR3 bases: TGTGCCAGCAGTATACAGGGGTATAGCAATCAGCCCCAGCATTTT.

Concerning this clonotype itself: The junction differs from germline at one of its ends, possibly a read error. CDR3 amino acids: CASSMTGWFTNTQYF. The CDR3 bases are TGTGCCAGCAGTATGACAGGGTGGTTCACAAATACGCAGTATTTT. This rearrangement joins TRBV27 to TRBJ2-3, with 7 bases identical to TRBD1. Germline CDR1 MNHEY, CDR2 SMNVEV (reference sequence). This CDR3 is built from 15 residues.

This clonotype has just a few counts. The chain uses TRBV20-1 and TRBJ2-1, with 9 positions matching TRBD1. From germline, CDR1 is DFQATT and CDR2 SNEGSKA (reference sequence). There are 15 residues in the CDR3. J was trimmed by 6 bases and V by 6 bases; bases with no gene match: 12. The CDR3 DNA is TGCAGTGCCTCCAGGACAGGGGATTCTCGCAATGAGCAGTTCTTC. Amino acids: CSASRTGDSRNEQFF.

This clonotype has only a few counts. The chain joins TRBV6-2 or TRBV6-3 to TRBJ1-2, with D tentatively TRBD1 (5 bases). Germline V lookup: CDR1 MNHEY, CDR2 SVGEGT. Trimming shortened V by 2 bases and J by 5 bases, and 18 bases separated the two germline ends. CDR3 length: 16 amino acids. CDR3: CASSYHRPLKLYGYTF. In DNA form, the CDR3 reads TGTGCCAGCAGTTACCACAGGCCCCTGAAGTTGTATGGCTACACCTTC.

V usage is TRBV6-5 and J usage is TRBJ1-2; no firm D call. The V end was cut by 2 bases, the J end by 0 bases, with 10 bases between. The CDR3 consists of 15 residues. Germline CDR1 is MNHEY and CDR2 is SVGAGI. Written as DNA, the CDR3 is TGTGCCAGCAGTTACAACAATTTAGCTAACTATGGCTACACCTTC. Protein product: CASSYNNLANYGYTF.

This clonotype has more than one count but fewer than ten. The V call is TRBV10-3, the J call TRBJ1-2, with 7 bases aligning to TRBD1. The trim removed 11 bases at V and 6 bases at J, leaving 9 bases unmatched. Germline lookup yields CDR1 ENHRY and CDR2 SYGVKD. This CDR3 has 12 residues. CDR3 coding DNA: TGTGCCTGGTGGGACAGCTGGAATGGCTACACCTTC. As protein: CAWWDSWNGYTF.

This clonotype showed up just a few times. In nucleotides, the CDR3 is TGCGCCAGCAGCCAAGATCTAACATCCTCCTACGAGCAGTACTTC. Protein product: CASSQDLTSSYEQYF. The V and J genes are TRBV4-3 and TRBJ2-7; D ambiguous. Germline V gene lookup returns CDR1 LGHNA and CDR2 YSLEER. Trimming removed 0 bases from V and 0 bases from J, with 9 bases in between. The CDR3 has 15 amino acids.

This chain links TRBV7-6 with TRBJ2-7; the match to TRBD1 covers 7 bases. CDR1 and CDR2 from the germline V gene are SGHVS and FNYEAQ. The CDR3 sequence is 15 residues long. The ends lost 7 bases at V and 5 bases at J; junction bases unmatched: 14. In DNA form, the CDR3 reads TGTGCCAGCACTCACGGTCCGGGACAGTCGAACGAGCAGTACTTC. Residues: CASTHGPGQSNEQYF. The variable domain in full, completed from reference TRBV7-6 and TRBJ2-7, reads GAGVSQSPRYKVTKRGQDVALRCDPISGHVSLYWYRQALGQGPEFLTYFNYEAQQDKSGLPNDRFSAERPEGSISTLTIQRTEQRDSAMYRCASTHGPGQSNEQYFGPGTRLTVT.

This clonotype occurred a few times. The genes are TRBV4-3 and TRBJ1-1; the match to TRBD1 covers 7 bases. V lost 4 bases, J lost 2 bases, and 10 bases stayed unmatched. From germline, CDR1 is LGHNA and CDR2 YSLEER. There are 16 residues in the CDR3. CDR3 in amino acids: CASSPYSGQINTEAFF. Here the CDR3 DNA reads TGCGCCAGCAGCCCCTATTCGGGACAGATCAACACTGAAGCTTTCTTT.

The chain employs TRBV6-1 and TRBJ2-7, with 9 bases identical to TRBD2. V lost 6 bases and J lost 6; bases outside the gene matches: 12. CDR1 and CDR2 from the germline V gene are MNHNS and SASEGT. This CDR3 region has 15 residues. The CDR3: CASSPGASGATEQYV. CDR3 DNA sequence: TGTGCCAGCAGCCCAGGGGCTAGCGGGGCGACCGAGCAGTACGTC.

This clonotype was observed at least ten times. The rearrangement uses TRBV5-5 and TRBJ2-1, with TRBD2 identical over 8 bases. J was trimmed by 6 bases and V by 1 base; bases with no gene match: 15. The germline gives CDR1 SGHKS, CDR2 YYEKEE (reference sequence). The CDR3 is 18 residues long. This CDR3 is CASSLKRAGVPLGNEQFF. In nucleotides, the CDR3 is TGTGCCAGCAGCTTGAAACGAGCGGGGGTTCCGCTGGGCAATGAGCAGTTCTTC. Full variable domain (remainder filled in from reference TRBV5-5 and TRBJ2-1): DAGVTQSPTHLIKTRGQQVTLRCSPISGHKSVSWYQQVLGQGPQFIFQYYEKEERGRGNFPDRFSARQFPNYSSELNVNALLLGDSALYLCASSLKRAGVPLGNEQFFGPGTRLTVL.

This chain joins TRBV9 and TRBJ2-2; maybe TRBD1 (6 bases). Per the germline V gene, CDR1 is SGDLS and CDR2 is YYNGEE. The CDR3 is made up of 16 amino acids. The V gene lost 3 bases and the J gene lost 0 bases, with 12 bases spanning the gap. CDR3 loop: CASSDDRPSNTGELFF. The CDR3 DNA follows: TGTGCCAGCAGCGACGACAGGCCTTCGAACACCGGGGAGCTGTTTTTT.

The CDR3 sequence is CASSYLAGGLQETQYF. Written as DNA, the CDR3 is TGTGCCAGCAGCTATCTAGCGGGGGGACTCCAAGAGACCCAGTACTTC. This chain connects TRBV7-9 to TRBJ2-5, with 11 bases fitting TRBD2. Germline lookup yields CDR1 SEHNR and CDR2 FQNEAQ (reference sequence). This CDR3 is built from 16 residues. The V and J ends lost 4 bases and 1 base, in that order; junction bases with no gene match: 5.

This clonotype has only a few counts. The chain couples TRBV4-3 to TRBJ2-5, with 8 bases identical to TRBD2. V gave up 1 base and J gave up 0 bases; unmatched junction bases: 7. This CDR3 is built from 17 residues. CDR1 and CDR2 (germline): LGHNA, YSLEER. The CDR3 spells CASSQVSSGGYQETQYF. In DNA, the CDR3 is TGCGCCAGCAGCCAAGTTTCCAGCGGGGGTTACCAAGAGACCCAGTACTTC.

J is TRBJ2-7 and V is TRBV7-8, with 12 positions matching TRBD2. J was trimmed by 7 bases and V by 5 bases; bases with no gene match: 6. This CDR3 spans 14 amino acids. Germline V CDR1 and CDR2: SGHVS, FQNEAQ. The CDR3 DNA follows: TGTGCCAGCAGCCCAACTAGCGGGGGGAGGGAGCAGTACGTC. Amino acid sequence: CASSPTSGGREQYV.

This sequence joins TRBV12-3 or TRBV12-4 and TRBJ2-1; D perhaps matches TRBD1 (6 bases). V was clipped by 5 bases and J by 4 bases, with 6 bases between them. This CDR3 contains 12 residues. The CDR3 here is CASSGQYNEQFF. The CDR3 coding sequence is TGTGCCAGCAGTGGACAGTACAATGAGCAGTTCTTC.

This clonotype was counted a few times. The chain combines TRBV4-3 with TRBJ1-1, with a weak D call TRBD1 (5 bases). Trimming stripped 1 base from V and 2 bases from J, with 14 bases between. The CDR3 totals 16 residues. The germline V gene has CDR1 LGHNA and CDR2 YSLEER. The CDR3 protein is CASSQALRVGNTEAFF. Here the CDR3 DNA reads TGCGCCAGCAGCCAAGCCCTCAGGGTAGGCAACACTGAAGCTTTCTTT.

This clonotype occurred a few times. V usage is TRBV11-2 and J usage is TRBJ2-2; 7 nucleotides align to TRBD2. The CDR3 runs 18 residues. Germline CDR1 reads SGHAT; CDR2 reads FQNNGV. V shed 4 bases, J shed 5 bases, and the junction held 16 bases outside the gene matches. The DNA for the CDR3 is TGTGCCAGCAGCTCCTACCCTGAAGCGGGGTTGAGTACCGGGGAGCTGTTTTTT. As protein: CASSSYPEAGLSTGELFF.

This clonotype was observed many times. V gene TRBV21-1 combines with J gene TRBJ2-7. TRBV21-1 has pseudogene status. This CDR3 region has 15 residues. Here the CDR3 reads CASSPRCEGPYEQYV. CDR3 sequence (DNA): TGTGCCAGCAGCCCGCGTTGTGAGGGCCCCTACGAGCAGTACGTC.

This chain joins TRBV19 and TRBJ1-5; weak D call: TRBD1 (5 bases). The V gene's germline CDR1 is LNHDA and CDR2 SQIVND (reference sequence). The germline V and J ends were trimmed by 9 bases and 5 bases, with 17 bases remaining between them. This CDR3 has 14 amino acids. In DNA, the CDR3 is TGTGCCAGCTTCGGGACGGCAAGCGATCAGCCCCAGCATTTT. Translating gives CASFGTASDQPQHF.

The rearrangement joins TRBV27 to TRBJ1-1; D unclear. Trimming removed 6 bases at V and 4 bases at J, with 18 bases between. Germline lookup yields CDR1 MNHEY and CDR2 SMNVEV (reference sequence). The CDR3 is made up of 15 amino acids. CDR3 in amino acids: CASSFPGMSGTEAFF. The CDR3 DNA sequence: TGTGCCAGCAGCTTTCCAGGAATGTCCGGCACTGAAGCTTTCTTT.

The genes are TRBV6-2 or TRBV6-3 and TRBJ2-7; 9 nucleotides match TRBD1. The CDR3 covers 14 residues. With 2 bases clipped from V and 3 bases from J, the junction kept 2 bases outside the gene matches. CDR1 is MNHEY and CDR2 is SVGEGT in the germline V gene. Written as DNA, the CDR3 is TGTGCCAGCAGTTACGGGGACAGGGTCTACGAGCAGTACGTC. This sequence encodes CASSYGDRVYEQYV.

This clonotype was counted between two and nine times. The chain links TRBV24-1 to TRBJ2-1; 8 nucleotides match TRBD1. V lost 4 bases, J lost 5 bases, and 9 bases stayed unmatched. This CDR3 spans 16 amino acids. The germline CDR1 and CDR2 sequences are KGHDR and SFDVKD. The CDR3 here is CATSDPPRTGHNEQFF. CDR3 DNA sequence: TGTGCCACCAGTGACCCACCCAGGACAGGGCACAATGAGCAGTTCTTC.

This clonotype was found a few times. This chain joins TRBV4-1 and TRBJ1-2, with D unclear. The CDR3 loop spans 15 amino acids. The V and J ends lost 1 base and 1 base respectively, with 10 bases between them. The germline CDR1 and CDR2 sequences are MGHRA and YSYEKL. The CDR3: CASSQVTGYNYGYTF. For the CDR3, the DNA is TGCGCCAGCAGCCAAGTGACCGGTTATAACTATGGCTACACCTTC.

The chain has TRBV9 and TRBJ2-3, with 8 positions matching TRBD1. CDR3 length: 15 residues. Trimming cost V 3 bases and J 0 bases; bases outside gene matches: 3. Germline V gene sequence: CDR1 SGDLS, CDR2 YYNGEE. CDR3 residues: CASSGWTGSTDTQYF. The CDR3 bases are TGTGCCAGCAGCGGTTGGACAGGGAGCACAGATACGCAGTATTTT.

The chain uses TRBV6-2 or TRBV6-3 and TRBJ2-5; 9 bases are shared with TRBD1. CDR3 length: 16 residues. CDR1 MNHEY and CDR2 SVGEGT come from the germline V gene. V shed 4 bases and J 5 bases; nucleotides not matched to a gene: 11. CDR3: CASSSVKDRGGETQYF. Written as DNA, the CDR3 is TGTGCCAGCAGTTCCGTTAAGGACAGGGGAGGCGAGACCCAGTACTTC.

This clonotype was seen only a few times. V usage is TRBV11-3 and J usage is TRBJ2-5; D remains unclear. CDR3 length: 17 residues. Germline-derived CDR1 and CDR2 are SGHNT and YENEEA. With 5 bases removed from V and 2 bases from J, the gap between germline ends came to 21 bases. As DNA, the CDR3 is TGTGCCAGCAGCCCGGTCGCGATCCGCCCAATACAAGAGACCCAGTACTTC. This translates into CASSPVAIRPIQETQYF.